This TCR beta chain was profiled in a study of blood T cell repertoires in COVID-19. Study-level information: Collection of acute and convalescent COVID-19 samples took place in the United States, Italy and Spain. PBMCs, B-cell-depleted T cells, or T cells provided the cDNA or gDNA that made up the material.

Per the original data handling: Reference gene primers were amplified, and this amplification served to estimate nucleated cell counts. Profiling relied on immunoSEQ multiplex PCR, and the TCRdb table lists in-frame clones only, not all of them. V and J calls and clone size come straight from that table; D and trimming were deduced from the DNA. The sample records about 90,000 clones, approximately 86% being singletons. V was trimmed by 2 bases and J by 2 bases, leaving 9 bases between them. Looked up from germline, CDR1 is LGHDT and CDR2 is YNNKEL (reference sequence). The CDR3 is made up of 14 amino acids.

Sequencing input: peripheral blood. The J gene is TRBJ2-5, the V gene TRBV3-1 (or the pseudogene TRBV3-2); no definite D call. This clonotype was obtained from a woman between 65 and 79 years old with active or convalescent COVID-19. The CDR3 nucleotides read TGTGCCAGCAGCCAAAAAGCTCTACAAGAGACCCAGTACTTC. Translating gives CASSQKALQETQYF.